The subject of this entry is one T cell receptor beta chain. This CDR3 is built from 21 residues. The J segment lost 8 bases and the V segment lost 0 bases, leaving 22 bases of the junction unmatched. CDR1 and CDR2 from the germline V gene are ENHRY and SYGVKD. This sample was included in a study of blood T cell repertoires in COVID-19. Study at large: Acute and convalescent COVID-19 samples came from the United States, Italy and Spain. T cells, B-cell-depleted T cells, or PBMCs provided the cDNA or gDNA that served as material.

Per the original data handling: Amplified reference gene primers provided the basis for estimating nucleated cell counts. Here immunoSEQ multiplex PCR was the method, and the copy in TCRdb shows in-frame clones only, minus some. V and J calls and clone size come straight from that table; D and trimming were deduced from the DNA. The sample lists fewer than 200,000 clones; under 85% were seen once. The sequence came from a man in his fifties or sixties who had recovered from COVID-19. The chain joins TRBV10-3 to TRBJ1-6; 7 positions agree with TRBD1. Material for sequencing was peripheral blood. The CDR3 DNA reads as TGTGCCATCAGTGAGTCGAGGGGCCGTTTAGGGGGCGCAGGAGGGGATTCACCCCTCCACTTT. Its protein is CAISESRGRLGGAGGDSPLHF.